Below are 27 T cell receptor beta chains sequenced from a single sample in a study of blood T cell repertoires in COVID-19. Using immunoSEQ multiplex PCR, the repertoire was profiled, and TCRdb retains in-frame clones only, with some absent. Of roughly 200,000 clones listed, roughly 80% are singletons. Input material: peripheral blood. The receptor source for this set is a man between 50 and 59 years old who had recovered from COVID-19.

In this sample, this clone turned up once. CDR3 DNA sequence: TGTGCCTGGGGGGGCCACTACGAGCAGTACTTC. Protein: CAWGGHYEQYF. V and J are TRBV30 and TRBJ2-7, with D tentatively TRBD1 (6 bases). Germline lookup yields CDR1 GTSNPN and CDR2 SVGIG (reference sequence). This CDR3 has 11 residues. Trimming pared 5 bases from V and 3 bases from J, leaving 8 bases between.

This clone was seen a single time. The rearrangement uses TRBV7-2 and TRBJ2-3; possibly TRBD1 for D (5 bases). Trimming took off 5 bases at V and 6 bases at J, with 9 bases between the two ends. Germline values: CDR1 SGHTA, CDR2 FQGNSA. The CDR3 is made up of 12 amino acids. The CDR3 protein is CASSQGGDTQYF. CDR3 bases: TGTGCCAGCAGCCAGGGTGGGGATACGCAGTATTTT.

This sequence joins TRBV3-1 (or the pseudogene TRBV3-2) and TRBJ2-4, with D unresolved. Germline loops: CDR1 LGHDT, CDR2 YNNKEL (reference sequence). There are 15 residues in the CDR3. Trimming left V 0 bases short and J 6 bases short, with 12 bases between. The CDR3 bases are TGTGCCAGCAGCCAAGATTGGAGCCTCAGAAACATTCAGTACTTC. It codes for CASSQDWSLRNIQYF.

This clone was found once. V gene TRBV9 combines with J gene TRBJ1-2; the D is unclear. Germline CDR1 reads SGDLS; CDR2 reads YYNGEE. There are 13 residues in the CDR3. V lost 0 bases and J lost 6, with 9 bases in between. CDR3 in amino acids: CASSVGQVDGYTF. CDR3 in DNA: TGTGCCAGCAGCGTAGGTCAGGTCGATGGCTACACCTTC.

The chain has TRBV19 and TRBJ2-7; 13 bases are shared with TRBD2. Germline CDR1 LNHDA, CDR2 SQIVND (reference sequence). The CDR3 contains 18 residues. Trimming cost V 1 base and J 3 bases; bases outside gene matches: 9. The CDR3 loop reads CASSIVGGGTSGNYEQYF. For the CDR3, the DNA is TGTGCCAGTAGTATAGTCGGAGGAGGGACTAGCGGGAACTACGAGCAGTACTTC.

A few counts support this clone. The chain uses TRBV5-1 and TRBJ2-2, with D possibly being TRBD2 (5 bases). The ends were cut back, 0 bases at V and 0 bases at J, with 9 bases in the middle. This CDR3 is built from 16 residues. The germline gives CDR1 SGHRS, CDR2 YFSETQ. Written as DNA, the CDR3 is TGCGCCAGCAGCTTGGTCCCGGAGGCGAACACCGGGGAGCTGTTTTTT. Translation gives CASSLVPEANTGELFF.

The chain combines TRBV9 with TRBJ1-5; TRBD1 aligns across 8 bases. The junction had 7 bases not matched to a gene; V was cut back by 2 bases and J by 6 bases. The CDR3 covers 15 residues. Germline V gene lookup returns CDR1 SGDLS and CDR2 YYNGEE. CDR3 protein: CASSVGDRGSQPQHF. The CDR3 bases are TGTGCCAGCAGCGTTGGAGACAGGGGTAGTCAGCCCCAGCATTTT. Full variable domain (rest looked up from reference TRBV9 and TRBJ1-5): DSGVTQTPKHLITATGQRVTLRCSPRSGDLSVYWYQQSLDQGLQFLIQYYNGEERAKGNILERFSAQQFPDLHSELNLSSLELGDSALYFCASSVGDRGSQPQHFGDGTRLSIL.

This chain joins TRBV29-1 and TRBJ1-2; D gene uncertain. CDR3 length: 13 residues. Trimming shortened V by 1 base and J by 4 bases, and 10 bases separated the two germline ends. Germline CDR1 reads SQVTM; CDR2 reads ANQGSEA. The CDR3 coding sequence is TGCAGCGTTGAAGTTGGTCAGTCCTATGGCTACACCTTC. The encoded protein is CSVEVGQSYGYTF.

This clone was observed a handful of times. This sample also contains other DNA sequences that code for the same CDR3. V gene TRBV5-1 combines with J gene TRBJ2-2; 10 nucleotides align to TRBD1. The V gene's germline CDR1 is SGHRS and CDR2 YFSETQ. The CDR3 loop spans 17 amino acids. V lost 0 bases, J lost 1 base, and 3 bases stayed unmatched. The CDR3 here is CASSLVRTGGNTGELFF. CDR3 nucleotide sequence: TGCGCCAGCAGCTTGGTCCGGACAGGGGGGAACACCGGGGAGCTGTTTTTT.

The V call is TRBV18, the J call TRBJ1-6; 7 positions agree with TRBD1. Germline lookup yields CDR1 KGHSH and CDR2 LQKENI. There are 16 residues in the CDR3. V was clipped by 5 bases and J by 0 bases; unmatched bases: 4. CDR3 nucleotide sequence: TGTGCCAGCTCAGCGACAGGGAGCTCCTATAATTCACCCCTCCACTTT. It yields the protein CASSATGSSYNSPLHF. The complete variable domain, with remaining parts taken from reference TRBV18 and TRBJ1-6, reads NAGVMQNPRHLVRRRGQEARLRCSPMKGHSHVYWYRQLPEEGLKFMVYLQKENIIDESGMPKERFSAEFPKEGPSILRIQQVVRGDSAAYFCASSATGSSYNSPLHFGNGTRLTVT.

V is TRBV18 and J is TRBJ2-5; 15 bases are a match to TRBD2. The CDR3 totals 17 residues. Germline CDR1 KGHSH, CDR2 LQKENI. Unmatched junction bases numbered 4, after V lost 1 base and J lost 4 bases. CDR3 region: CASSPLRTSGRGETQYF. The CDR3 DNA reads TGTGCCAGCTCACCACTAAGGACTAGCGGGAGGGGAGAGACCCAGTACTTC.

Note on this clone: This likely traces to a read error, being one base from a far larger clone. The genes are TRBV28 and TRBJ2-7; D is possibly TRBD2 (6 bases). The CDR3 length is 13 residues. CDR1 MDHEN and CDR2 SYDVKM come from the germline V gene. In DNA form, the CDR3 reads TGTGCCAGGAGTTTGGGACTCCACTACGAGCAGTACTTC. The encoded protein is CARSLGLHYEQYF.

V gene TRBV20-1 combines with J gene TRBJ2-1, with D tentatively TRBD2 (6 bases). V gave up 3 bases and J gave up 0 bases, with 12 bases separating them. The CDR3 totals 15 residues. Germline V CDR1 and CDR2: DFQATT, SNEGSKA (reference sequence). CDR3 protein: CSASLAQSSYNEQFF. DNA for the CDR3: TGCAGTGCTAGTCTAGCGCAAAGCTCCTACAATGAGCAGTTCTTC.

This clone appeared a few times. The gene calls are TRBV18 and TRBJ2-5, with 12 bases that match TRBD2. Germline V gene data show CDR1 as KGHSH and CDR2 as LQKENI. The CDR3 loop spans 15 amino acids. V lost 5 bases to trimming and J lost 4 bases; unmatched junction nucleotides: 5. CDR3 amino acids: CASSWTTSGRETQYF. In DNA form, the CDR3 reads TGTGCCAGCTCATGGACGACTAGCGGGAGAGAGACCCAGTACTTC.

With regard to this clone: This sample also contains other DNA sequences that code for the same CDR3. CDR3 nucleotide sequence: TGTGCCAGCAGAGGGGTCTATAATTCACCCCTCCACTTT. It codes for CASRGVYNSPLHF. The chain carries TRBV27 and TRBJ1-6, with TRBD1 as a possible D gene (5 bases). Per the germline V gene, CDR1 is MNHEY and CDR2 is SMNVEV (reference sequence). This CDR3 contains 13 residues. The ends were cut back, 6 bases at V and 3 bases at J, with 6 bases in the middle.

V is TRBV19 and J is TRBJ2-2; 7 positions agree with TRBD1. Germline V gene data show CDR1 as LNHDA and CDR2 as SQIVND (reference sequence). Trimming cost V 6 bases and J 3 bases; bases outside gene matches: 4. The CDR3 has 14 amino acids. The CDR3 is CASSGTVDTGELFF. In DNA form, the CDR3 reads TGTGCCAGTAGCGGGACAGTTGACACCGGGGAGCTGTTTTTT.

This clone is a singleton in its sample. The V gene is TRBV4-2, the J gene TRBJ1-2; D gene ambiguous. This CDR3 spans 14 amino acids. The V end lost 1 base, the J end lost 10 bases, and 16 bases lay between the germline ends. Germline values: CDR1 LGHNA, CDR2 YNFKEQ. The chain's CDR3 is CASSQGARTEDYTF. DNA for the CDR3: TGTGCCAGCAGCCAAGGAGCTAGGACTGAGGACTACACCTTC.

This clone was observed once. This chain joins TRBV30 and TRBJ1-2; D perhaps matches TRBD1 (5 bases). V lost 0 bases to trimming and J lost 3 bases, with 8 bases between them. The CDR3 contains 13 residues. CDR1 GTSNPN and CDR2 SVGIG come from the germline V gene (reference sequence). The CDR3 loop reads CAWSVGVYYGYTF. DNA for the CDR3: TGTGCCTGGAGTGTAGGGGTTTACTATGGCTACACCTTC. The complete variable domain, with remaining parts taken from reference TRBV30 and TRBJ1-2, reads SQTIHQWPATLVQPVGSPLSLECTVEGTSNPNLYWYRQAAGRGLQLLFYSVGIGQISSEVPQNLSASRPQDRQFILSSKKLLLSDSGFYLCAWSVGVYYGYTFGSGTRLTVV.

The chain is built from TRBV19 and TRBJ2-3; TRBD1 matches at 10 bases. In germline, CDR1 is LNHDA, CDR2 SQIVND (reference sequence). The CDR3 totals 15 residues. Trimming cost V 6 bases and J 6 bases; bases outside gene matches: 9. CDR3: CASSGTGVDWDTQYF. The CDR3 region has the DNA TGTGCCAGTAGCGGGACAGGGGTTGACTGGGATACGCAGTATTTT.

This clone was observed a few times. The rearrangement uses TRBV16 and TRBJ1-5, with 8 nucleotides matching TRBD1. J was trimmed by 7 bases and V by 0 bases; bases with no gene match: 8. Germline-derived CDR1 and CDR2 are KGHSY and FQNENV. CDR3 length: 16 amino acids. The CDR3 DNA is TGTGCCAGCAGCCAATCGGGCGGACAGGGCAGGCAGCCCCAGCATTTT. Its translation: CASSQSGGQGRQPQHF.

The chain combines TRBV3-1 (or the pseudogene TRBV3-2) with TRBJ2-2, with 10 bases matching TRBD2. J lost 5 bases, V lost 5 bases, and 8 bases had no gene match. Germline CDR1 is LGHDT and CDR2 is YNNKEL (reference sequence). The length of the CDR3 is 16 residues. CDR3 in DNA: TGTGCCAGCAGCTACCTAGCGGGAGTAAGAACCGGGGAGCTGTTTTTT. Translation gives CASSYLAGVRTGELFF.

This chain joins TRBV25-1 and TRBJ2-1; 12 bases are shared with TRBD2. This CDR3 is 15 amino acids long. V lost 6 bases and J lost 9; bases outside the gene matches: 9. Germline V gene data show CDR1 as MGHDK and CDR2 as SYGVNS. In nucleotides, the CDR3 is TGTGCCAGCAGAGCAGGACTAGCGGGAACGGGTGAGCAGTTCTTC. Translated, it gives CASRAGLAGTGEQFF.

The gene calls are TRBV7-2 and TRBJ1-6, with 7 bases aligning to TRBD1. Germline loops: CDR1 SGHTA, CDR2 FQGNSA. V trimming: 1 base; J trimming: 9 bases; junction bases outside the gene matches: 6. The CDR3 contains 15 residues. CDR3 residues: CASSLVSAGGSPLHF. The CDR3 DNA reads as TGTGCCAGCAGCTTAGTATCGGCAGGGGGTTCACCCCTCCACTTT.

This clone was seen only once. The rearrangement links TRBV27 to TRBJ1-2; D is possibly TRBD1 (5 bases). CDR1 and CDR2 (germline): MNHEY, SMNVEV (reference sequence). V lost 3 bases and J lost 8, with 19 bases in between. CDR3 length equals 15 residues. The CDR3 sequence: CASSLSGRGLGGYTF. CDR3 DNA: TGTGCCAGCAGTTTGTCAGGAAGGGGTTTGGGAGGCTACACCTTC.

The chain combines TRBV18 with TRBJ1-3; TRBD1 matches 7 bases. Trimming at V came to 3 bases and at J to 0 bases, leaving 5 bases not matched to a gene. CDR3 length: 16 amino acids. Germline V gives CDR1 KGHSH, CDR2 LQKENI. The CDR3 DNA follows: TGTGCCAGCTCACCTCCCGGGACAGTCTCTGGAAACACCATATATTTT. It is translated as CASSPPGTVSGNTIYF.

V usage is TRBV6-5 and J usage is TRBJ2-2, with TRBD1 as a possible D gene (6 bases). Germline values: CDR1 MNHEY, CDR2 SVGAGI. This CDR3 region has 15 residues. Trimming cost V 6 bases and J 4 bases, with 15 bases left between them. CDR3 DNA: TGTGCCAGCAGAGAGCAAACAGGGTCCACCGGGGAGCTGTTTTTT. Encoded protein: CASREQTGSTGELFF.

In this sample, this clone turned up a few times. The V and J genes are TRBV19 and TRBJ1-1; no reliable D call. Germline values: CDR1 LNHDA, CDR2 SQIVND (reference sequence). The CDR3 runs to 14 residues. V lost 4 bases, J lost 0 bases, and 9 bases lay in between. CDR3 coding DNA: TGTGCCAGTAGTAAAATGAGAATGAACACTGAAGCTTTCTTT. It translates to CASSKMRMNTEAFF.